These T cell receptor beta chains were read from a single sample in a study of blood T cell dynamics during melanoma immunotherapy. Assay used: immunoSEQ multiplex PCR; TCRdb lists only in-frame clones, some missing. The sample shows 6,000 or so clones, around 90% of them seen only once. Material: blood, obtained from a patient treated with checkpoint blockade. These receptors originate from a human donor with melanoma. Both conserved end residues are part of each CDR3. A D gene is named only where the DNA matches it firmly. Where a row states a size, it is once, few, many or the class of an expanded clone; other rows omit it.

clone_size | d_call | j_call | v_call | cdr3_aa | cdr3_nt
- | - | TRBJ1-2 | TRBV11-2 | CASSFSVNYGYTF | TGTGCCAGCAGCTTTTCTGTAAACTATGGCTACACCTTC
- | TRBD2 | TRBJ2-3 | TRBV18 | CASSPLAGDTDTQYF | TGTGCCAGCTCACCGCTAGCGGGAGACACAGATACGCAGTATTTT
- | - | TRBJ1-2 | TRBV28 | CASSLDRGIGGYTF | TGTGCCAGCAGTTTAGATCGGGGGATTGGCGGCTACACCTTC
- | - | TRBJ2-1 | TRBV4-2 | CASSQERGSSYNEQFF | TGTGCCAGCAGCCAAGAGAGGGGGAGCTCCTACAATGAGCAGTTCTTC
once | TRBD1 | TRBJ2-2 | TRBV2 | CASGGQGGWAGELFF | TGTGCCAGCGGTGGACAGGGAGGTTGGGCCGGGGAGCTGTTTTTT
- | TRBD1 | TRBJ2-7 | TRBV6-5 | CASRNYRGSSYEQYF | TGTGCCAGCAGAAATTACAGGGGAAGCTCCTACGAGCAGTACTTC
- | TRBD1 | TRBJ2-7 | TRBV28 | CASRPPGQGGQYF | TGTGCCAGCAGACCACCGGGACAGGGCGGACAGTACTTC
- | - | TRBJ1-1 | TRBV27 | CASSLSSTNTEAFF | TGTGCCAGCAGTTTAAGCAGCACAAACACTGAAGCTTTCTTT
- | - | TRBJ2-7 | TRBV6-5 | CASSRSDGYEQYF | TGTGCCAGCAGTAGATCAGACGGCTACGAGCAGTACTTC
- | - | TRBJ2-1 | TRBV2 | CASTEGDFGSYNEQFF | TGTGCCAGCACTGAAGGCGATTTCGGCTCCTACAATGAGCAGTTCTTC
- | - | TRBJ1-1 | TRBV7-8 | CASSLGTRQGVAFF | TGTGCCAGCAGCTTAGGAACTAGGCAGGGAGTAGCTTTCTTT
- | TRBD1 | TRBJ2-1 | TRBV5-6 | CASSLGTGPYNEQFF | TGTGCCAGCAGCCTCGGGACAGGGCCCTACAATGAGCAGTTCTTC
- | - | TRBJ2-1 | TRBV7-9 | CASSPGRFTFF | TGTGCCAGCAGCCCGGGTAGGTTTACGTTCTTC
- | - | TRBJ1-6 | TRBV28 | CASSLGELYNSPLHF | TGTGCCAGCAGTTTAGGGGAGTTGTATAATTCACCCCTCCACTTT
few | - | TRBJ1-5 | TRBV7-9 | CASSLESGYNQPQHF | TGTGCCAGCAGCTTAGAGTCTGGCTACAATCAGCCCCAGCATTTT
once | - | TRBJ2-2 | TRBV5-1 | CASSSDVVLGELFF | TGCGCCAGCAGCTCAGACGTCGTCCTCGGGGAGCTGTTTTTT
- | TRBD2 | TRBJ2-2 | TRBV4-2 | CASSQEGLEVGELFF | TGTGCCAGCAGCCAAGAGGGACTAGAAGTGGGGGAGCTGTTTTTT
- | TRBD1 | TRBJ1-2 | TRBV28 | CASSSRGTGGRYTF | TGTGCCAGCAGCTCTCGGGGGACAGGGGGTCGCTACACCTTC
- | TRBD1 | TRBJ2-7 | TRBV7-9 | CASSSGTGGYEQYF | TGTGCCAGCAGCTCCGGGACAGGGGGCTACGAGCAGTACTTC
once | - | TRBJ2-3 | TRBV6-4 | CASSLFEVQDSSTDTQYF | TGTGCCAGCAGTTTATTCGAGGTGCAGGACTCTAGCACAGATACGCAGTATTTT
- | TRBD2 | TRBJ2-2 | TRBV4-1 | CASSQDRFRGGTTGELFF | TGCGCCAGCAGCCAAGATCGGTTCCGCGGGGGGACTACCGGGGAGCTGTTTTTT
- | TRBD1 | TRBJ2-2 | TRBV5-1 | CASSLAGQGATGELFF | TGCGCCAGCAGCTTGGCGGGACAGGGGGCGACCGGGGAGCTGTTTTTT
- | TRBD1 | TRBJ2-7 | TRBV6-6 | CASTPTGTGVHEQYF | TGTGCCAGCACCCCCACCGGGACAGGGGTGCACGAGCAGTACTTC
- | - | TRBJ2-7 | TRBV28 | CASSYNRPPYEQYF | TGTGCCAGCAGTTATAACAGGCCGCCCTACGAGCAGTACTTC